The rows below give T cell receptor beta chains drawn from one sample of a study of blood T cell repertoires in COVID-19. Generated by immunoSEQ multiplex PCR, the TCRdb table keeps only in-frame clones and is missing some. The table lists more than 300,000 clones, about 89% of them singletons, with around 6% in the top ten. The sample taken for sequencing was peripheral blood. Receptors were obtained from a woman aged 50 to 60 with COVID-19, enrolled during active disease. The CDR3 runs from the conserved cysteine through the conserved F or W. D genes are given only for firm matches. A clone size is listed for some rows: how often the clone was seen (once, few, many), or a class if it is expanded.

d_call	v_call	j_call	clone_size	cdr3_aa	cdr3_nt
.	TRBV11-3	TRBJ1-3	few	CASSLIWETSGNTIYF	TGTGCCAGCAGTCTCATCTGGGAGACATCTGGAAACACCATATATTTT
.	TRBV7-2	TRBJ1-6	few	CASSLSYKNSPLHF	TGTGCCAGCAGCTTAAGCTATAAGAATTCACCCCTCCACTTT
TRBD1	TRBV19	TRBJ1-1	.	CASRRGRGVEAFF	TGTGCCAGTAGAAGGGGGCGAGGGGTTGAAGCTTTCTTT
TRBD2	TRBV7-2	TRBJ2-1	.	CASRLGPSGRYNEQFF	TGTGCCAGCAGACTCGGACCTAGCGGGAGATACAATGAGCAGTTCTTC
.	TRBV27	TRBJ1-4	.	CASRTVVNEKLFF	TGTGCCAGCAGGACAGTGGTTAATGAAAAACTGTTTTTT
TRBD2	TRBV7-9	TRBJ2-7	.	CASSLGRLAGPYEQYF	TGTGCCAGCAGCTTAGGTAGGCTAGCGGGACCCTACGAGCAGTACTTC
TRBD1	TRBV6-4	TRBJ1-1	.	CASNWTGENTEAFF	TGTGCCAGCAACTGGACAGGCGAGAACACTGAAGCTTTCTTT
.	TRBV7-2	TRBJ2-7	few	CASSGSSYEQYF	TGTGCCAGCAGCGGGAGCTCCTACGAGCAGTACTTC
TRBD1	TRBV4-2	TRBJ1-4	once	CASSQDLAGTGVEKLFF	TGTGCCAGCAGCCAAGATCTGGCCGGGACAGGGGTTGAAAAACTGTTTTTT
.	TRBV18	TRBJ2-3	.	CASSPPTRSTDTQYF	TGTGCCAGCTCACCACCGACACGGTCCACAGATACGCAGTATTTT
.	TRBV7-6	TRBJ2-1	.	CASSANGLANNEQFF	TGTGCCAGCAGCGCAAATGGCTTAGCAAACAATGAGCAGTTCTTC
.	TRBV14	TRBJ1-1	.	CASSQVGRAGTEAFF	TGTGCCAGCAGCCAAGTGGGCAGGGCTGGAACTGAAGCTTTCTTT
TRBD2	TRBV2	TRBJ2-5	few	CASSEGLAGGGETQYF	TGTGCCAGCAGTGAAGGACTAGCGGGAGGTGGGGAGACCCAGTACTTC
.	TRBV2	TRBJ1-1	.	CASSFGEGTEAFF	TGTGCCAGCAGCTTTGGGGAGGGCACTGAAGCTTTCTTT
TRBD2	TRBV7-6	TRBJ2-5	.	CASSPIGAGGVGTQYF	TGTGCCAGCAGCCCTATAGGGGCGGGAGGGGTTGGGACCCAGTACTTC
.	TRBV28	TRBJ1-2	.	CASSRDTSFYGYTF	TGTGCCAGCAGTCGAGACACCAGTTTCTATGGCTACACCTTC
.	TRBV18	TRBJ1-1	.	CASSRENTEAFF	TGTGCCAGCTCACGCGAGAACACTGAAGCTTTCTTT
TRBD1	TRBV6-5	TRBJ1-1	.	CASSPDRGTEAFF	TGTGCCAGCAGCCCCGACAGGGGCACTGAAGCTTTCTTT
TRBD2	TRBV5-1	TRBJ2-7	.	CASSGGLAGVSYEQYF	TGCGCCAGCAGCGGCGGACTAGCGGGGGTCTCCTACGAGCAGTACTTC
TRBD2	TRBV24-1	TRBJ2-1	.	CATSAYSGTDYNEQFF	TGTGCCACCAGTGCGTATAGCGGGACCGACTACAATGAGCAGTTCTTC
.	TRBV23-1	TRBJ1-2	.	CASSPTLRGYGYTF	TGCGCCAGCAGTCCCACCCTCAGGGGCTATGGCTACACCTTC
TRBD2	TRBV29-1	TRBJ2-7	.	CSVEGDYHYEQYF	TGCAGCGTTGAAGGGGACTATCACTACGAGCAGTACTTC
.	TRBV18	TRBJ1-1	few	CASSNRVNTEAFF	TGTGCCAGCTCAAACAGGGTGAACACTGAAGCTTTCTTT
TRBD1	TRBV7-7	TRBJ2-1	.	CASSATNRGRVDEQFF	TGTGCCAGCAGCGCGACCAACAGGGGCCGGGTGGATGAGCAGTTCTTC
.	TRBV3-1/TRBV3-2	TRBJ1-1	.	CASSQDWGGVMLLAEAFF	TGTGCCAGCAGCCAAGATTGGGGGGGGGTTATGCTTTTGGCTGAAGCTTTCTTT
.	TRBV11-3	TRBJ1-3	few	CASSLGLLRTAGNTIYF	TGTGCCAGCAGCTTAGGTTTGTTGAGGACAGCCGGAAACACCATATATTTT
TRBD1	TRBV30	TRBJ1-5	.	CAWRGQGAGQPQHF	TGTGCCTGGAGAGGACAGGGGGCTGGGCAGCCCCAGCATTTT
.	TRBV27	TRBJ1-2	.	CASSSGPGQNQANYGYTF	TGTGCCAGCAGTTCCGGACCCGGACAGAACCAAGCTAACTATGGCTACACCTTC
TRBD2	TRBV5-1	TRBJ2-1	.	CASSSFPSGRAQGEQFF	TGCGCCAGCAGCTCCTTCCCTAGCGGGAGGGCCCAAGGTGAGCAGTTCTTC
TRBD1	TRBV7-9	TRBJ1-5	few	CASSLGQGEQPQHF	TGTGCCAGCAGCTTAGGACAGGGGGAACAGCCCCAGCATTTT
TRBD2	TRBV28	TRBJ2-1	.	CASRTTSGRANEQFF	TGTGCCAGCAGGACGACTAGCGGGAGGGCCAATGAGCAGTTCTTC
.	TRBV7-9	TRBJ1-6	once	CASRETDVDNSPLHF	TGTGCCAGCAGGGAGACCGATGTCGATAATTCACCCCTCCACTTT
TRBD1	TRBV27	TRBJ2-5	.	CASSSRTGGETQYF	TGTGCCAGCAGTTCCAGGACAGGGGGCGAGACCCAGTACTTC
TRBD1	TRBV4-1	TRBJ1-1	.	CASSQWTGGTEAFF	TGCGCCAGCAGCCAGTGGACAGGGGGCACTGAAGCTTTCTTT